This record concerns one T cell receptor beta chain sequence. This record belongs to a study of blood T cell repertoires in COVID-19. Assay: immunoSEQ multiplex PCR; the TCRdb copy retains only in-frame clones and omits some. Among approximately 270,000 clones listed, around 88% were seen once. This CDR3 has 14 amino acids. Germline lookup yields CDR1 SNHLY and CDR2 FYNNEI. Trimming at V came to 6 bases and at J to 7 bases, leaving 7 bases not matched to a gene. Sequencing was performed on peripheral blood. This receptor was identified in a young woman with COVID-19, enrolled during active disease. The chain is built from TRBV2 and TRBJ1-2, with 11 nucleotides matching TRBD1. The CDR3 DNA follows: TGTGCCAGCAGGCCCGGGACAGGGGGGGGTGGCTACACCTTC. Amino acid sequence: CASRPGTGGGGYTF.